This T cell receptor (beta chain) was obtained from a study of cytomegalovirus exposure and HLA in healthy donors. Regarding the study as a whole: Among TCR beta chains of equal frequency, HLA-associated ones were more clonally expanded in a later analysis. Presence/absence analyses supposed approximately even sequencing depth among donors.

Details on this clone: Its target is unknown.

This CDR3 contains 16 residues. Trimming cost V 2 bases and J 4 bases; bases outside gene matches: 9. In germline, CDR1 is GTSNPN, CDR2 SVGIG (reference sequence). Amplification used 60 Vbeta primers and 13 Jbeta primers. Sequenced by immunoSEQ multiplex PCR; TCRdb stores in-frame clones only, minus some. This table holds 83,000 or so clones, around 76% found once. This TCR came from a man aged 25-40 years in good health and CMV-seropositive. The material sequenced was PBMCs. The rearrangement joins TRBV30 to TRBJ2-1; TRBD2 aligns across 9 bases. The CDR3 here is CAWSPLSSGAYNEQFF. The CDR3 nucleotides are TGTGCCTGGAGTCCTTTATCTAGCGGGGCATACAATGAGCAGTTCTTC. Supplemented by reference TRBV30 and TRBJ2-1, the full variable domain reads SQTIHQWPATLVQPVGSPLSLECTVEGTSNPNLYWYRQAAGRGLQLLFYSVGIGQISSEVPQNLSASRPQDRQFILSSKKLLLSDSGFYLCAWSPLSSGAYNEQFFGPGTRLTVL.